Shown below are 3 T cell receptor beta chains from a single sample sequenced in a study of shared clonotypes between healthy human individuals. Here immunoSEQ multiplex PCR was the method, and the copy in TCRdb shows in-frame clones only, minus some. This sample has 2.3 million or so clones, with just over 90% found just once. What was sequenced was naive CD4+ T cells from PBMCs. Subset here: CD45RA+ positively selected. These receptors all come from a man in his late teens or twenties in good health. Some clones in this sample may be carry-over from other donors' samples.

This chain connects TRBV28 to TRBJ2-2; 10 nucleotides match TRBD2. Germline CDR1 reads MDHEN; CDR2 reads SYDVKM. The J segment lost 7 bases and the V segment lost 5 bases, leaving 1 base of the junction unmatched. The CDR3 is made up of 13 amino acids. The CDR3 DNA reads TGTGCCAGCAGTGCTAGCGGGAGCGGGGAGCTGTTTTTT. Translation gives CASSASGSGELFF.

As DNA, the CDR3 is TGTGCCAGCAGTGACAAGACAGGGGGAAATGAAAAACTGTTTTTT. Protein: CASSDKTGGNEKLFF. V usage is TRBV28 and J usage is TRBJ1-4; 9 nucleotides align to TRBD1. The germline V gene has CDR1 MDHEN and CDR2 SYDVKM. The CDR3 has 15 residues. V trimming: 5 bases; J trimming: 5 bases; junction bases outside the gene matches: 6. Looking up the rest from reference TRBV28 and TRBJ1-4 gives the full variable domain: DVKVTQSSRYLVKRTGEKVFLECVQDMDHENMFWYRQDPGLGLRLIYFSYDVKMKEKGDIPEGYSVSREKKERFSLILESASTNQTSMYLCASSDKTGGNEKLFFGSGTQLSVL.

V usage is TRBV6-1 and J usage is TRBJ1-4; D remains ambiguous. From germline, CDR1 is MNHNS and CDR2 SASEGT. The CDR3 contains 12 residues. Deletions cut 3 bases from V and 7 bases from J, with 6 bases between. The DNA of the CDR3 is TGTGCCAGCAGTGATTACAGTGAAAAACTGTTTTTT. Translating gives CASSDYSEKLFF.